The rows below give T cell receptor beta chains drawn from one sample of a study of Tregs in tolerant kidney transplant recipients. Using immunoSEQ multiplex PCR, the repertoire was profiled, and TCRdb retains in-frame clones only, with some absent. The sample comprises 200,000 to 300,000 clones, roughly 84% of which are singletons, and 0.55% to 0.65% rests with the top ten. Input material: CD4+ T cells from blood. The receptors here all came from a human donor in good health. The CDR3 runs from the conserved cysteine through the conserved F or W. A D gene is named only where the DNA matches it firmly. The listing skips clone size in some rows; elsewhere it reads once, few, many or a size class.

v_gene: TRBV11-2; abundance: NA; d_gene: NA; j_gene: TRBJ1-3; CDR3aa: CASSRDISGNTIYF; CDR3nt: TGTGCCAGCAGCAGGGACATCTCTGGAAACACCATATATTTT
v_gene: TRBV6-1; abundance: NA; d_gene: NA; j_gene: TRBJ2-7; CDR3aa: CASSYGGEQYF; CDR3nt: TGTGCCAGCAGTTACGGGGGCGAGCAGTACTTC
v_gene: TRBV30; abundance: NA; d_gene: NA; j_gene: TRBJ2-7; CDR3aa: CAWSGRGASYEQYF; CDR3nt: TGTGCCTGGAGTGGCAGGGGGGCCTCCTACGAGCAGTACTTC
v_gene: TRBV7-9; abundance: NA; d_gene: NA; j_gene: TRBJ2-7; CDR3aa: CASSLVTGSSYEQYF; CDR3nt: TGTGCCAGCAGCTTAGTCACAGGGAGCTCCTACGAGCAGTACTTC
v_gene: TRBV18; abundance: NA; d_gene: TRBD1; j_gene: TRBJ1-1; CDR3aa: CASSPRQGQGPRMSTEAFF; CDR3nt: TGTGCCAGCTCACCGCGTCAGGGACAGGGGCCACGGATGAGCACTGAAGCTTTCTTT
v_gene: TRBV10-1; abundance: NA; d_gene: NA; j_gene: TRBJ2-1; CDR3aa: CASGDTNYNEQFF; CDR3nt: TGCGCCAGCGGGGACACAAACTACAATGAGCAGTTCTTC
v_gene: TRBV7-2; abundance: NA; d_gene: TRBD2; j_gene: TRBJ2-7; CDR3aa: CASSLGSGSPYEQYF; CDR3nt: TGTGCCAGCAGCTTAGGTAGCGGGAGTCCCTACGAGCAGTACTTC
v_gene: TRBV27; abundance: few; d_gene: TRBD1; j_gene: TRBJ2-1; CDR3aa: CASRTRQGPASNEQFF; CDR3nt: TGTGCCAGCAGGACAAGACAGGGTCCCGCGTCCAATGAGCAGTTCTTC
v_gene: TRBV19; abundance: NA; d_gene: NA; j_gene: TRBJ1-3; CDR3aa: CASSIARTYSGNTIYF; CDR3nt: TGTGCCAGTAGTATCGCCAGGACCTACTCTGGAAACACCATATATTTT
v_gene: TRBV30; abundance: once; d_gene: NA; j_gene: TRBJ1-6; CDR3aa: CAWSLGVGSPLHF; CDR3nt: TGTGCCTGGAGTTTAGGGGTCGGTTCACCCCTCCACTTT
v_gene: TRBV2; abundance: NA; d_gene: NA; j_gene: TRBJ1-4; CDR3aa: CASSAGQNEKLFF; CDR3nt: TGTGCCAGCAGTGCTGGACAGAATGAAAAACTGTTTTTT
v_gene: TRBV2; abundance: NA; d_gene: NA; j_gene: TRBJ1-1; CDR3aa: CASSEATNTEAFF; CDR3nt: TGTGCCAGCAGTGAAGCGACGAACACTGAAGCTTTCTTT
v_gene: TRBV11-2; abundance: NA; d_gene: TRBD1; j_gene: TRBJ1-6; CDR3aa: CASSRMTGGNSPLHF; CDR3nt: TGTGCCAGCAGCCGCATGACAGGGGGAAATTCACCCCTCCACTTT
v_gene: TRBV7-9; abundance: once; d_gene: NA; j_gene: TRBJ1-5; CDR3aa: CASSLAVGNQAQHF; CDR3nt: TGTGCCAGCAGCTTAGCGGTTGGGAATCAGGCCCAGCATTTT
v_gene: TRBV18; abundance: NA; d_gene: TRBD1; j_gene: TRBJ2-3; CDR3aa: CASSPNRGWGTDTQYF; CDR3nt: TGTGCCAGCTCACCGAACAGGGGCTGGGGCACAGATACGCAGTATTTT